Each of the 21 T cell receptor beta chains below was sequenced from the same sample in a study of blood T cells in healthy people across ages. A second PCR of about 6 to 11 cycles used a sample-barcoded 5' primer and a J-beta primer mix. One entry per CDR3 protein, called by TCRdb with MiXCR from the 5' RACE reads. The sample records hundreds of thousands of distinct CDR3 sequences, approximately 53% being singletons. Sequencing was carried out using blood. The receptors were gathered from a man aged 80 or over in good health.

The rearrangement links TRBV25-1 to TRBJ2-1; D ambiguous. Germline V gives CDR1 MGHDK, CDR2 SYGVNS. V was trimmed by 1 base and J by 5 bases, leaving 9 bases between them. CDR3 size: 14 residues. In DNA, the CDR3 is TGTGCCAGCAGTGAATTACTCAACCACAATGAGCAGTTCTTC. This codes for CASSELLNHNEQFF.

The chain recombines TRBV6-1 with TRBJ2-1; D possibly corresponds to TRBD1 (6 bases). V lost 4 bases, J lost 4 bases, and 11 bases lay in between. The CDR3 runs 14 residues. Looked up from germline, CDR1 is MNHNS and CDR2 is SASEGT. DNA of the CDR3: TGTGCCAGCAGTGGCAGGGGAATTTACAATGAGCAGTTCTTC. Translation gives CASSGRGIYNEQFF.

CDR3 protein: CASSGRGGHGYTF. CDR3 nucleotide sequence: TGTGCCAGCAGCGGAAGAGGGGGACATGGCTACACCTTC. The J gene is TRBJ1-2, the V gene TRBV9, with a tentative D call TRBD1 (6 bases). Per germline, CDR1 SGDLS and CDR2 YYNGEE. The CDR3 loop spans 13 amino acids. Trimming pared 3 bases from V and 6 bases from J, leaving 12 bases between.

The rearrangement joins TRBV5-1 to TRBJ2-1; tentatively, D is TRBD2 (5 bases). The CDR3 covers 13 residues. V was clipped by 3 bases and J by 6 bases, with 10 bases between them. Looked up from germline, CDR1 is SGHRS and CDR2 is YFSETQ. The CDR3 loop is CASSSPGSNEQFF. CDR3 coding DNA: TGCGCCAGCAGCTCGCCGGGGAGCAATGAGCAGTTCTTC.

This clonotype was seen at least ten times. This chain connects TRBV2 to TRBJ1-5; D might be TRBD1 (6 bases). Trimming removed 5 bases from V and 5 bases from J, with 16 bases in between. Germline CDR1 SNHLY, CDR2 FYNNEI. The CDR3 sequence is 15 residues long. CDR3 in amino acids: CASSSGQGRDQPQHF. CDR3 coding DNA: TGTGCCAGCAGTTCCGGGCAGGGGAGGGATCAGCCCCAGCATTTT.

This clonotype appeared a few times. This chain joins TRBV4-1 and TRBJ2-5; D possibly corresponds to TRBD2 (5 bases). This CDR3 has 16 amino acids. Germline loops: CDR1 MGHRA, CDR2 YSYEKL. V was cut by 1 base and J by 1 base, with 13 bases left in between. The CDR3 nucleotides are TGCGCCAGCAGCCAAGGTGGTGGGCGGGCCCAAGAGACCCAGTACTTC. This gives the protein CASSQGGGRAQETQYF.

The V gene is TRBV4-2, the J gene TRBJ1-2; D is unclear. The germline V gene has CDR1 LGHNA and CDR2 YNFKEQ. The CDR3 has 15 amino acids. V gave up 4 bases and J gave up 0 bases, with 12 bases separating them. CDR3 amino acids: CASSLQPAANYGYTF. The CDR3 DNA reads as TGTGCCAGCAGCCTCCAGCCGGCAGCTAACTATGGCTACACCTTC.

This clonotype was counted only a few times. The V gene is TRBV10-3, the J gene TRBJ2-1; 7 positions agree with TRBD2. This CDR3 region has 14 residues. In germline, CDR1 is ENHRY, CDR2 SYGVKD. The V segment lost 10 bases and the J segment 7 bases; nucleotides outside the gene matches: 13. The CDR3 loop reads CATTVAGFLNEQFF. CDR3 in DNA: TGTGCCACCACGGTAGCGGGCTTCCTTAATGAGCAGTTCTTC.

This clonotype was found once. The chain employs TRBV6-6 and TRBJ2-7, with D possibly TRBD2 on 5 matching bases. Germline V lookup: CDR1 MNHNY, CDR2 SVGAGI (reference sequence). The V and J ends lost 7 bases and 6 bases respectively, with 13 bases between them. The CDR3 runs 12 residues. The DNA of the CDR3 is TGTGCCAGCAATTTTGCGGGCGGCGAGCAGTACTTC. Translating gives CASNFAGGEQYF.

The chain joins TRBV2 to TRBJ2-7; 10 bases match TRBD1. Germline CDR1 SNHLY, CDR2 FYNNEI. Trimming took 3 bases from V and 3 from J; bases not matched to a gene: 5. This CDR3 is 15 amino acids long. This CDR3 is CASSELGQGSYEQYF. The CDR3 DNA is TGTGCCAGCAGTGAGCTGGGACAGGGGAGCTACGAGCAGTACTTC.

This clonotype was observed a few times. The J gene is TRBJ1-4, the V gene TRBV7-9; no definite D call. CDR3 length equals 13 residues. The V and J ends lost 5 bases and 4 bases respectively, with 8 bases between them. Germline V gene data show CDR1 as SEHNR and CDR2 as FQNEAQ (reference sequence). In nucleotides, the CDR3 is TGTGCCAGCAGCCCGCCCTTTAATGAAAAACTGTTTTTT. Its protein product is CASSPPFNEKLFF.

This sequence joins TRBV6-2 or TRBV6-3 and TRBJ2-1; TRBD1 matches 7 bases. Germline V lookup: CDR1 MNHEY, CDR2 SVGEGT. The V segment lost 2 bases and the J segment 2 bases; nucleotides outside the gene matches: 6. CDR3 length equals 16 residues. The CDR3 bases are TGTGCCAGCAGTTACAAGCGACAGGGAACCTACAATGAGCAGTTCTTC. Its translation: CASSYKRQGTYNEQFF.

The chain recombines TRBV20-1 with TRBJ2-6; 7 bases fit TRBD1. V shed 3 bases, J shed 3 bases, and the junction held 5 bases outside the gene matches. Germline CDR1 reads DFQATT; CDR2 reads SNEGSKA (reference sequence). CDR3 length equals 15 residues. The chain's CDR3 is CSASLTGFGANVLTF. The DNA of the CDR3 is TGCAGTGCTAGCCTGACAGGGTTTGGGGCCAACGTCCTGACTTTC.

This chain uses TRBV29-1 with TRBJ2-1; tentatively, D is TRBD2 (6 bases). Germline assignment: CDR1 SQVTM and CDR2 ANQGSEA. CDR3 size: 14 residues. Trimming left V 1 base short and J 4 bases short, with 11 bases between. CDR3 coding DNA: TGCAGCGTTGAAGCGGGGGTAGGGTACAATGAGCAGTTCTTC. Translated, it gives CSVEAGVGYNEQFF.

The sample holds a few counts of this clonotype. This chain uses TRBV20-1 with TRBJ2-5; 9 nucleotides line up with TRBD1. Germline V lookup: CDR1 DFQATT, CDR2 SNEGSKA (reference sequence). The CDR3 spans 16 residues. The V and J ends lost 1 base and 6 bases, in that order; junction bases with no gene match: 12. The CDR3 here is CSARVSRTGDLKTQYF. DNA for the CDR3: TGCAGTGCTAGAGTTTCTAGGACAGGGGATCTCAAGACCCAGTACTTC.

CDR3 nucleotides: TGTGCCAGCAGCTCTGTCGTGGGACTAGGGGCCCAGTACTTC. This sequence encodes CASSSVVGLGAQYF. The V gene is TRBV11-2, the J gene TRBJ2-5; 8 positions match TRBD2. The CDR3 totals 14 residues. Germline values: CDR1 SGHAT, CDR2 FQNNGV. J lost 9 bases, V lost 4 bases, and 10 bases had no gene match.

The gene calls are TRBV20-1 and TRBJ2-3, with D unclear. The CDR3 has 15 amino acids. Germline loops: CDR1 DFQATT, CDR2 SNEGSKA (reference sequence). V shed 4 bases and J shed 6 bases, with 20 bases lying between them. CDR3 DNA: TGCAGTGCTACGAATTCCTGGGCCCGCGTGGATACGCAGTATTTT. Protein product: CSATNSWARVDTQYF.

In its sample, this clonotype was seen once. This chain links TRBV11-3 with TRBJ2-3, with 8 bases identical to TRBD2. The length of the CDR3 is 15 residues. The germline gives CDR1 SGHNT, CDR2 YENEEA. V shed 5 bases and J 0 bases; nucleotides not matched to a gene: 4. In DNA, the CDR3 is TGTGCCAGCAGCGCGGGGGGCGGAAGCACAGATACGCAGTATTTT. Its translation is CASSAGGGSTDTQYF.

V gene TRBV20-1 combines with J gene TRBJ1-6, with D maybe TRBD1 (6 bases). V was pared by 3 bases and J by 15 bases, with 18 bases between. The CDR3 extends over 13 amino acids. Germline CDR1 is DFQATT and CDR2 is SNEGSKA (reference sequence). The DNA for the CDR3 is TGCAGTGCTAGCGGCGGGGGCCCCCTTCACCTCCACTTT. It encodes CSASGGGPLHLHF.

This chain uses TRBV10-2 with TRBJ1-2; perhaps TRBD1 as D (5 bases). CDR3 length equals 17 residues. Trimming took 2 bases from V and 2 from J, leaving 18 bases between them. Germline CDR1 and CDR2: WSHSY and SAAADI. CDR3 loop: CASSEPRLGWGNYGYTF. CDR3 DNA sequence: TGCGCCAGCAGTGAGCCCCGGTTGGGGTGGGGGAACTATGGCTACACCTTC.

This clonotype was detected a few times. V gene TRBV9 combines with J gene TRBJ2-5; D is possibly TRBD2 (6 bases). CDR3 length: 15 residues. The germline V and J ends were trimmed by 4 bases and 7 bases, with 20 bases remaining between them. Germline V CDR1 and CDR2: SGDLS, YYNGEE. CDR3 sequence reads: CASSHSSARFGTQYF. The CDR3 DNA reads as TGTGCCAGCAGCCATTCTAGCGCCCGATTCGGGACCCAGTACTTC.